The 21 T cell receptor beta chains presented below share a single source sample, sequenced in a study of CD8+ T cells in alopecia areata. The treatment denotes: oral pan-JAK inhibitor, 5-10 mg twice daily. Extracted RNA was reverse transcribed, and the resulting cDNA served as sequencing template. Profiled with immunoSEQ multiplex PCR; TCRdb holds only in-frame clones, not every one. The data show some 190,000 clones, roughly 60% seen once. The sample consisted of CD4+ T cells sorted from blood, taken at week 24, from a patient treated with tofacitinib. The origin of the receptors is a human donor with alopecia areata.

The V and J genes are TRBV11-2 and TRBJ1-2, with D possibly being TRBD1 (6 bases). CDR1 and CDR2 (germline): SGHAT, FQNNGV. This CDR3 is 13 amino acids long. V lost 5 bases to trimming and J lost 5 bases, with 12 bases between them. The DNA of the CDR3 is TGTGCCAGCAGCCACGGGACAACTTATGGCTACACCTTC. Its protein product is CASSHGTTYGYTF.

This clone appeared a few times. The V gene is TRBV6-6, the J gene TRBJ1-1; 7 bases align to TRBD1. The CDR3 is 14 amino acids. V dropped 5 bases and J dropped 5; count of bases not matched to a gene: 8. The germline CDR1 and CDR2 sequences are MNHNY and SVGAGI (reference sequence). CDR3 sequence: CASSPHDRDTEAFF. The DNA for the CDR3 is TGTGCCAGCAGTCCCCACGACAGGGATACTGAAGCTTTCTTT.

The chain recombines TRBV2 with TRBJ2-7; possibly TRBD1 for D (6 bases). The CDR3 spans 12 residues. The germline V gene encodes CDR1 SNHLY and CDR2 FYNNEI. Trimming removed 7 bases at V and 6 bases at J, with 13 bases between. CDR3 DNA: TGTGCCAGCACCTTAGGGGGTCCCGAGCAGTACTTC. It translates to CASTLGGPEQYF. Supplemented by reference TRBV2 and TRBJ2-7, the full variable domain reads EPEVTQTPSHQVTQMGQEVILRCVPISNHLYFYWYRQILGQKVEFLVSFYNNEISEKSEIFDDQFSVERPDGSNFTLKIRSTKLEDSAMYFCASTLGGPEQYFGPGTRLTVT.

The rearrangement uses TRBV6-1 and TRBJ1-2; 7 positions match TRBD1. Germline V gene lookup returns CDR1 MNHNS and CDR2 SASEGT. V gave up 3 bases and J gave up 4 bases; unmatched junction bases: 2. This CDR3 comprises 13 residues. DNA for the CDR3: TGTGCCAGCAGTGAGGCAGGGGGCTATGGCTACACCTTC. Its protein product is CASSEAGGYGYTF.

Regarding this clone: Other DNA sequences within the sample encode an identical CDR3. The V and J genes are TRBV7-2 and TRBJ2-1; D gene unclear. CDR1 and CDR2 (germline): SGHTA, FQGNSA. This CDR3 is built from 12 residues. V gave up 5 bases and J gave up 10 bases, with 12 bases separating them. CDR3 sequence reads: CASSLARGEQFF. CDR3 nucleotides: TGTGCCAGCAGCCTGGCGCGAGGCGAGCAGTTCTTC.

The chain recombines TRBV5-6 with TRBJ2-2, with a tentative D call TRBD2 (6 bases). Germline CDR1 is SGHDT and CDR2 is YYEEEE. With 2 bases removed from V and 4 bases from J, the gap between germline ends came to 12 bases. This CDR3 contains 15 residues. CDR3 in DNA: TGTGCCAGCAGCTTTATCGGGGGAGGCACCGGGGAGCTGTTTTTT. Its protein product is CASSFIGGGTGELFF.

This clone was observed many times. The chain recombines TRBV10-3 with TRBJ2-2, with 7 bases matching TRBD1. Germline assignment: CDR1 ENHRY and CDR2 SYGVKD. J gave up 5 bases and V 4 bases, and 7 bases lay outside the gene matches. This CDR3 spans 15 amino acids. The CDR3 nucleotides are TGTGCCATCAGTGGAGGGGACAGAAGGACCGGGGAGCTGTTTTTT. Its translation: CAISGGDRRTGELFF.

Only a few counts were recorded for this clone. J is TRBJ2-2 and V is TRBV19; D remains ambiguous. Germline V gene data show CDR1 as LNHDA and CDR2 as SQIVND (reference sequence). This CDR3 has 15 residues. Trimming pared 4 bases from V and 0 bases from J, leaving 9 bases between. The CDR3 loop reads CASSRRLSNTGELFF. CDR3 bases: TGTGCCAGTAGTAGACGGCTATCGAACACCGGGGAGCTGTTTTTT.

V gene TRBV2 combines with J gene TRBJ2-7; D is unresolved. V was cut by 0 bases and J by 0 bases, with 6 bases left in between. In germline, CDR1 is SNHLY, CDR2 FYNNEI. CDR3 length equals 14 residues. The CDR3 is CASSEAVISYEQYF. The CDR3 DNA sequence: TGTGCCAGCAGTGAAGCTGTGATCTCCTACGAGCAGTACTTC.

The gene calls are TRBV19 and TRBJ1-1; D is undetermined. The germline V gene has CDR1 LNHDA and CDR2 SQIVND (reference sequence). Trimming stripped 4 bases from V and 0 bases from J, with 6 bases between. The CDR3 runs to 13 residues. The CDR3: CASSKGLNTEAFF. CDR3 DNA: TGTGCCAGTAGTAAAGGGCTGAACACTGAAGCTTTCTTT. Drawing the rest from reference TRBV19 and TRBJ1-1, the complete variable domain is DGGITQSPKYLFRKEGQNVTLSCEQNLNHDAMYWYRQDPGQGLRLIYYSQIVNDFQKGDIAEGYSVSREKKESFPLTVTSAQKNPTAFYLCASSKGLNTEAFFGQGTRLTVV.

The table lists this clone with many counts. This chain's CDR3 is CATSRPGYNTGELFF. The CDR3 region has the DNA TGTGCCACCAGCAGACCGGGATACAACACCGGGGAGCTGTTTTTT. This chain joins TRBV15 and TRBJ2-2; a possible D gene is TRBD2 (5 bases). The CDR3 runs to 15 residues. V lost 2 bases and J 2 bases, leaving 9 bases between the germline ends. Germline CDR1 LNHNV, CDR2 YYDKDF (reference sequence).

The CDR3 loop is CASRRGEETYTF. DNA of the CDR3: TGTGCCAGCAGGAGGGGGGAGGAGACTTACACCTTC. The chain joins TRBV2 to TRBJ1-2; tentative D call: TRBD1 (6 bases). The CDR3 sequence is 12 residues long. The germline V gene has CDR1 SNHLY and CDR2 FYNNEI. Trimming stripped 6 bases from V and 11 bases from J, with 16 bases between.

CDR3 loop: CAWRPSGREAFF. CDR3 DNA sequence: TGTGCCTGGAGGCCCTCAGGGAGAGAAGCTTTCTTT. J is TRBJ1-1 and V is TRBV30; maybe TRBD1 (5 bases). Trimming stripped 3 bases from V and 8 bases from J, with 13 bases between. This CDR3 spans 12 amino acids. CDR1 and CDR2 from the germline V gene are GTSNPN and SVGIG (reference sequence).

The J gene is TRBJ2-3, the V gene TRBV30; D remains ambiguous. The germline gives CDR1 GTSNPN, CDR2 SVGIG (reference sequence). V lost 2 bases and J 0 bases, leaving 6 bases between the germline ends. The CDR3 length is 13 residues. The DNA for the CDR3 is TGTGCCTGGAGTCGCGTTAGCACAGATACGCAGTATTTT. Amino acid sequence: CAWSRVSTDTQYF.

The chain has TRBV4-1 and TRBJ1-4; D not resolved. Germline assignment: CDR1 MGHRA and CDR2 YSYEKL. CDR3 length: 14 residues. V was clipped by 3 bases and J by 7 bases, with 12 bases between them. The CDR3 is CASSHLIQVEKLFF. The CDR3 region has the DNA TGCGCCAGCAGCCACCTGATTCAAGTTGAAAAACTGTTTTTT.

J is TRBJ1-5 and V is TRBV30, with D unclear. The CDR3 has 14 residues. Germline V CDR1 and CDR2: GTSNPN, SVGIG (reference sequence). V was cut by 0 bases and J by 4 bases, with 10 bases left in between. For the CDR3, the DNA is TGTGCCTGGAGTGTAGGGTTGGGTAATCAGCCCCAGCATTTT. Translation gives CAWSVGLGNQPQHF.

This clone was counted between two and nine times. The rearrangement links TRBV6-6 to TRBJ1-6; 8 bases are a match to TRBD1. CDR3 length: 15 residues. J gave up 8 bases and V 5 bases, and 8 bases lay outside the gene matches. Germline-derived CDR1 and CDR2 are MNHNY and SVGAGI (reference sequence). The CDR3 coding sequence is TGTGCCAGCAGTGTTACCGGGACAGGCGATTCACCCCTCCACTTT. This encodes CASSVTGTGDSPLHF.

V and J are TRBV7-2 and TRBJ2-3; D may be TRBD1 or TRBD2 (5 bases each). The CDR3 runs to 14 residues. The germline CDR1 and CDR2 sequences are SGHTA and FQGNSA. Trimming removed 6 bases from V and 1 base from J, with 11 bases in between. The CDR3 loop reads CASSPGRRTDTQYF. The DNA of the CDR3 is TGTGCCAGCAGTCCGGGACGGCGCACAGATACGCAGTATTTT.

The chain couples TRBV6-5 to TRBJ1-6; no definite D call. CDR1 MNHEY and CDR2 SVGAGI come from the germline V gene. CDR3 size: 16 residues. Between the trimmed V and J ends, which lost 1 base and 9 bases, there was a span of 16 bases. CDR3 loop: CASSYFAGSGGSPLHF. The CDR3 coding sequence is TGTGCCAGCAGTTACTTTGCAGGTTCGGGAGGTTCACCCCTCCACTTT.

V gene TRBV30 combines with J gene TRBJ1-5, with TRBD1 as a possible D gene (6 bases). Germline V gene data show CDR1 as GTSNPN and CDR2 as SVGIG (reference sequence). CDR3 length equals 15 residues. The germline V and J ends were trimmed by 2 bases and 7 bases, with 18 bases remaining between them. The CDR3 region has the DNA TGTGCCTGGAGTTTAGCAGGGGCGGGCGGACAGCCCCAGCATTTT. This translates into CAWSLAGAGGQPQHF.

The rearrangement links TRBV29-1 to TRBJ1-6; TRBD1 agrees at 7 bases. J gave up 7 bases and V 5 bases, and 8 bases lay outside the gene matches. The CDR3 runs 14 residues. From germline, CDR1 is SQVTM and CDR2 ANQGSEA. The CDR3 DNA sequence: TGCAGCGTTCGTCAGGGGGGGGAGAATTCACCCCTCCACTTT. Translation gives CSVRQGGENSPLHF.